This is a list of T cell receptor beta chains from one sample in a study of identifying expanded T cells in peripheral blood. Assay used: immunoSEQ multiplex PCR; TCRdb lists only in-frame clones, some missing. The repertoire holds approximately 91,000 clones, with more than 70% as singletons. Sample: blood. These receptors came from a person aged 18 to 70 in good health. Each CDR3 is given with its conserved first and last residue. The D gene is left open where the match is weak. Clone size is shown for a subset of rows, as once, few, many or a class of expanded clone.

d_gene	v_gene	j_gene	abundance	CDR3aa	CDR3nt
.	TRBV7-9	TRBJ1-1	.	CASSLEGNTEAFF	TGTGCCAGCAGCTTAGAGGGGAACACTGAAGCTTTCTTT
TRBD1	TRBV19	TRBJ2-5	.	CATAQGSGETQYF	TGTGCCACCGCACAGGGGTCAGGGGAGACCCAGTACTTC
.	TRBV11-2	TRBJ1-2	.	CASSLVRRGDGYTF	TGTGCCAGCAGCTTAGTCAGACGGGGGGATGGCTACACCTTC
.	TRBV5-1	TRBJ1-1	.	CASSLAGGAEAFF	TGCGCCAGCAGCTTGGCCGGGGGTGCTGAAGCTTTCTTT
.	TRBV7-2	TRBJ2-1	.	CASSLASSGLNEQFF	TGTGCCAGCAGCTTAGCCTCGTCGGGGCTCAATGAGCAGTTCTTC
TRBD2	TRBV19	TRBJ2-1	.	CASRRGASGGYNEQFF	TGTGCCAGTAGGAGAGGGGCTAGCGGGGGGTACAATGAGCAGTTCTTC
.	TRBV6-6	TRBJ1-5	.	CASSYGGRNQPQHF	TGTGCCAGCAGTTACGGGGGGCGAAATCAGCCCCAGCATTTT
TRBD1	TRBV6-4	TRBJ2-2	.	CASSAGQEGAGELFF	TGTGCCAGCAGTGCGGGACAGGAAGGAGCCGGGGAGCTGTTTTTT
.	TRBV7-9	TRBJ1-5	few	CASSSAGDQPQHF	TGTGCCAGCAGCTCGGCCGGGGATCAGCCCCAGCATTTT
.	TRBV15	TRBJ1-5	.	CATSRSLNQPQHF	TGTGCCACCAGCAGATCGTTAAATCAGCCCCAGCATTTT
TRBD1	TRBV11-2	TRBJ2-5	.	CASSLGSGQGGETQYF	TGTGCCAGCAGCTTAGGAAGTGGACAGGGAGGAGAGACCCAGTACTTC
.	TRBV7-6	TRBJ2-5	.	CASSEGVVRSQETQYF	TGTGCCAGCAGCGAAGGGGTTGTCAGGTCACAAGAGACCCAGTACTTC
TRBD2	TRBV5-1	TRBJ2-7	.	CASSLPASGTSPTSQYF	TGCGCCAGCAGCTTGCCGGCTAGCGGGACCTCTCCTACGAGTCAGTACTTC
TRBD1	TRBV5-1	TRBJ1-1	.	CASSAWDRVAMNTEAFF	TGCGCCAGCAGCGCCTGGGACAGGGTGGCGATGAACACTGAAGCTTTCTTT
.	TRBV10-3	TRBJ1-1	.	CAIRSEMNTEAFF	TGTGCCATCAGGAGTGAGATGAACACTGAAGCTTTCTTT
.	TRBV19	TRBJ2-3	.	CASTIEPRGLADTQYF	TGTGCCAGTACCATAGAACCCCGCGGGCTTGCAGATACGCAGTATTTT
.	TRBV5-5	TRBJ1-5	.	CASSLYSNQPQHF	TGTGCCAGCAGCTTGTATAGCAATCAGCCCCAGCATTTT
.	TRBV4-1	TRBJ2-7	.	CASSQEGQNIYQGQYF	TGCGCCAGCAGCCAAGAAGGACAGAATATCTACCAGGGGCAGTACTTC
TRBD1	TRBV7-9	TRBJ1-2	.	CASSRGGDSYGYTF	TGTGCCAGCAGTCGGGGCGGGGACAGCTATGGCTACACCTTC
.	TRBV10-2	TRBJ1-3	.	CASSEEGRGNTIYF	TGCGCCAGCAGTGAAGAGGGCAGGGGAAACACCATATATTTT
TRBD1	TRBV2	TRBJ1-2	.	CASSPDRDRSYTF	TGTGCCAGCAGTCCGGACAGGGACCGTAGCTACACCTTC
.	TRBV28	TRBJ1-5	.	CASSPHTSTLEGGQPQHF	TGTGCCAGCAGTCCCCACACCTCGACATTAGAAGGCGGTCAGCCCCAGCATTTT
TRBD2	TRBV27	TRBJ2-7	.	CASSPGISGTYYEQYF	TGTGCCAGCAGCCCGGGGATTAGCGGGACTTACTACGAGCAGTACTTC
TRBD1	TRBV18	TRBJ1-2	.	CASSPDRSSYGYTF	TGTGCCAGCTCACCGGACAGGAGCTCCTATGGCTACACCTTC